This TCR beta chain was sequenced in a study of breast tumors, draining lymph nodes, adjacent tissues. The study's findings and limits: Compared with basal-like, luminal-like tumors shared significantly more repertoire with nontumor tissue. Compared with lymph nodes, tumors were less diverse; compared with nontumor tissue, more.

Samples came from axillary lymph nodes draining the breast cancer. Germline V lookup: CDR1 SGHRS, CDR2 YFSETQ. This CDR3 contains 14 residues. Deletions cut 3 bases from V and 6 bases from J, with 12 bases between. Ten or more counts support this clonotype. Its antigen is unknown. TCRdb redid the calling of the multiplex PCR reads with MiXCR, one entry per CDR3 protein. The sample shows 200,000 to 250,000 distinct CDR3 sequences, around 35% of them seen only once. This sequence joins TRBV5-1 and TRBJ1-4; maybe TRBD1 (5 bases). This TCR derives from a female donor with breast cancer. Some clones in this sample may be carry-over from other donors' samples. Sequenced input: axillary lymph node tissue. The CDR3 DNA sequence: TGCGCCAGCAGCTCTGGTCTAGGGGATGAAAAACTGTTTTTT. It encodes CASSSGLGDEKLFF.